In its sample, the clone carrying this TCR beta chain was seen a few times. The antigen is not known. The data belong to a study of T cell repertoires in cytomegalovirus infection. Looking at the study overall: Public TCR beta signature analysis indicated the presence of both CMV infection and matching HLA type. Study-wide results and caveats: Across the ex vivo response, the dominant clonotypes were HLA-C-restricted CMV-specific TCR beta clonotypes. There were carriers of CMV plus the relevant HLA, and cumulative public TCR beta family frequency identified them.

Each CDR3 protein gets one entry after TCRdb re-called the reads with MiXCR. The sample yields 740,000 or so distinct CDR3 sequences, 35% seen once. CDR3 length equals 12 residues. V lost 6 bases, J lost 0 bases, and 5 bases lay in between. CDR1 and CDR2 from the germline V gene are MDHEN and SYDVKM. Sequencing was carried out using PBMCs. The TCR originated in a human donor in good health (CMV status not recorded). Some clones in this sample may be carry-over from other donors' samples. This chain joins TRBV28 and TRBJ1-1; D call uncertain. In nucleotides, the CDR3 is TGTGCCAGCAGACCTCTGAACACTGAAGCTTTCTTT. Its protein product is CASRPLNTEAFF.